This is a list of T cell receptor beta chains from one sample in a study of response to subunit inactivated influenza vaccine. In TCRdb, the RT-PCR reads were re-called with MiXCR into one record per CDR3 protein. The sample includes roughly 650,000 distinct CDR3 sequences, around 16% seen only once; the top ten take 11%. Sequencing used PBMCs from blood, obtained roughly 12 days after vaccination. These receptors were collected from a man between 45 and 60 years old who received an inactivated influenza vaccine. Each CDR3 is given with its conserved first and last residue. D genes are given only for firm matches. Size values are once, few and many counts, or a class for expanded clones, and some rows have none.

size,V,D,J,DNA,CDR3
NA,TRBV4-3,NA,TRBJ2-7,TGCGCCAGCAGCCAAGATCAGCGGCACTCCTACGAGCAGTACTTC,CASSQDQRHSYEQYF
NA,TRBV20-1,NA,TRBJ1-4,TGCAGTGCCGACGCCGGCGGTGGTGAAAAACTGTTTTTT,CSADAGGGEKLFF
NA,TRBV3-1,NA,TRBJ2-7,TGTGCCAGCAGCCAAGGATCAGGAAAGTACGAGCAGTACTTC,CASSQGSGKYEQYF
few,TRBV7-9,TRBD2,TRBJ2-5,TGTGCCAGCAGCGTGGGACTAGCGGGAGGGCCGAGGGAGACCCAGTACTTC,CASSVGLAGGPRETQYF
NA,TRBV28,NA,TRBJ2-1,TGTGCCCACTCCCGGGGCGGGTACAATGAGCAGTTCTTC,CAHSRGGYNEQFF
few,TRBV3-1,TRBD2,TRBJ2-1,TGTGCCAGCAGCCAGGGGGCGGGAGGACTCTACAATGAGCAGTTCTTC,CASSQGAGGLYNEQFF
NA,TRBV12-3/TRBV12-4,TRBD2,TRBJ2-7,TGTGCCAGCAGTGGTAGCGGGAGCTCCTACGAGCAGTACTTC,CASSGSGSSYEQYF
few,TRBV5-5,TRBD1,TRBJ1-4,TGTGCCAGCAGCGTGGACCGGGACAGAGTTAATGAAAAACTGTTTTTT,CASSVDRDRVNEKLFF
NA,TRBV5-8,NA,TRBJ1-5,TGTGCCAGCAGCTTAGGGGCCACGATGGGTCCCCAGCATTTT,CASSLGATMGPQHF
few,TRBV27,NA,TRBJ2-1,TGTGCCAGCACCCTGGGTAGTGAGCAGTTCTTC,CASTLGSEQFF
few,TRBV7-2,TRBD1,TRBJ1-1,TGTGCCAGCAGCTTAACGGCAGGGGGCGCGGGGACTGAAGCTTTCTTT,CASSLTAGGAGTEAFF
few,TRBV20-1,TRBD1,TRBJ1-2,TGCAGTGCAAAGACAGGGAAGGGCTATGGCTACACCTTC,CSAKTGKGYGYTF
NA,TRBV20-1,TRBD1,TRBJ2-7,TGCAGTGCTACTTGGACAGGGGACTACGAGCAGTACTTC,CSATWTGDYEQYF
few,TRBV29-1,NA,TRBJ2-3,TGCAGCGCTGCGGCCCGACAGGGCACAGATACGCAGTATTTT,CSAAARQGTDTQYF
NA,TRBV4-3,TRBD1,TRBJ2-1,TGCGCCAGCAGCCACACAGGGGGCGCTTACAATGAGCAGTTCTTC,CASSHTGGAYNEQFF
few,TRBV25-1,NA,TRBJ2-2,TGTGCCAGCGCTTCGCTGGGGGCTGGGGAGCTGTTTTTT,CASASLGAGELFF
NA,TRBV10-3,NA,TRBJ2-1,TGTGCCTCGCATGCGGCGAGACTGAGCTCCTACAATGAGCAGTTCTTC,CASHAARLSSYNEQFF
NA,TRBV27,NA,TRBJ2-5,TGTGCCAGCAGTCGCCGACTAGTGGACCAAGAGACCCAGTACTTC,CASSRRLVDQETQYF
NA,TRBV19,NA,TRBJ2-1,TGTGCCAGTAGCCGCACTGACGTGGGGAATGAGCAGTTCTTC,CASSRTDVGNEQFF
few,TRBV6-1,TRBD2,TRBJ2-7,TGTGCCAGCAAACTAGCGGGAGGGCCCGGGTACGAGCAGTACTTC,CASKLAGGPGYEQYF
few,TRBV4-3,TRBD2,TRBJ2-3,TGCGCCAGCAGCCATGGGGGACTAGCGCCAGATACGCAGTATTTT,CASSHGGLAPDTQYF
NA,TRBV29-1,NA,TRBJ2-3,TGCAGCGTTGGTGGAGCGGGCGGGGCAGATACGCAGTATTTT,CSVGGAGGADTQYF
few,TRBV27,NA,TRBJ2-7,TGTGCCAGCAGCTCCGGGACGGTCCCCCATTTAGGGTACTTC,CASSSGTVPHLGYF
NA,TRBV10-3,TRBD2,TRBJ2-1,TGTGCCATCAGTGGGACTAGCGGGGAAACCAATGAGCAGTTCTTC,CAISGTSGETNEQFF
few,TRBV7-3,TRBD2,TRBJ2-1,TGTGCCAGCAGCTCCGGAATAGCGGGAGGGCTGCTCAATGAGCAGTTCTTC,CASSSGIAGGLLNEQFF
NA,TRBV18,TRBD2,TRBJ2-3,TGTGCCAGCTCACCCCAGCGGGAGGCTCTCACACAGAATTTT,CASSPQREALTQNF
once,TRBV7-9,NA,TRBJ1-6,TGTGCCAGCCACGCTTTGGACCGTGGTTCGCCCCTCCACTTT,CASHALDRGSPLHF
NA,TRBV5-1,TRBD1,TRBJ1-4,TGCGCCAGCAGCTTGGCCGGCAGGGGGTCTTATGAAAAACTGTTTTTT,CASSLAGRGSYEKLFF
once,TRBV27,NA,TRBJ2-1,TGTGCCAGCAGTTGGGGCAGGGGTAGGAATGAGCAGTTCTTC,CASSWGRGRNEQFF
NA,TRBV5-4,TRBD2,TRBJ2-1,TGTGCCAGCAGAAAATGGACTAGATCTCACGATGAGCAGTTCTTC,CASRKWTRSHDEQFF
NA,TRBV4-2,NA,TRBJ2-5,TGTGCCAGCAGCCAAGATGCCCAGGGACAAGAGACCCAGTACTTC,CASSQDAQGQETQYF
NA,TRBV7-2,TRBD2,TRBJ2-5,TGTGCCAGCAGCTTAGCGTCAACTAGCGGGCAAGAGACCCAGTACTTC,CASSLASTSGQETQYF
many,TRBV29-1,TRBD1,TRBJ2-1,TGCAGCGTTACAGGGGATTACAATGAGCAGTTCTTC,CSVTGDYNEQFF
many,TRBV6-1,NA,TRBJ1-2,TGTGCCAGCAGTGAAGGGAGGGTCAGTTGGAGTAGTGGCTACACCTTC,CASSEGRVSWSSGYTF
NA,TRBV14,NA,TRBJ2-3,TGTGCCAGCAGCCGGATATATGATACGCAGTATTTT,CASSRIYDTQYF
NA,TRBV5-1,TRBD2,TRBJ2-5,TGCGCCAGCAGTTTCGGACTAGCGAGAGAGACCCAGTACTTC,CASSFGLARETQYF
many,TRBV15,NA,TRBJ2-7,TGTGCCACCAGCCTCTTAAAGAGCTCCTACGAGCAGTACTTC,CATSLLKSSYEQYF
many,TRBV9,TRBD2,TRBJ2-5,TGTGCCAGCAGCCCCGGCGGGGGAACCCGGGAGACCCAGTACTTC,CASSPGGGTRETQYF
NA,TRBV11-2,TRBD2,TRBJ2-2,TGTGCCAGCAGCTTAGGGGCGGGGGGAAGCACCGGGGAGCTGTTTTTT,CASSLGAGGSTGELFF
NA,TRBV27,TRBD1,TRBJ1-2,TGTGCCAGCAGTCCACAGGGGGCGACCTATGGCTACACCTTC,CASSPQGATYGYTF
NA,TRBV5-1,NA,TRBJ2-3,TGCGCCAGCAGCGGAGGGACCCTGGAGCCCTGGGGGACAGATACGCAGTATTTT,CASSGGTLEPWGTDTQYF
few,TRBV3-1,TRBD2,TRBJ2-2,TGTGCCAGCACCCATCTAGCGGGAGGCGGCACCGGGGAGCTGTTTTTT,CASTHLAGGGTGELFF
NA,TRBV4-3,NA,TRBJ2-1,TGCGCCAGCAGCCAAGAAATCCGGGACGCGCAGTTCTTC,CASSQEIRDAQFF
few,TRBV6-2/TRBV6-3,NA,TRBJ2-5,TGTGCCAGCGGGTTGTACCAAGAGACCCAGTACTTC,CASGLYQETQYF
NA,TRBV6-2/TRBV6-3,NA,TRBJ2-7,TGTGCCAGCAGTCCCCTCGCCGCGGGAACGTCCTACGAGCAGTACTTC,CASSPLAAGTSYEQYF
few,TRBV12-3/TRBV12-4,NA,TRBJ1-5,TGTGCCAGCAGTTCCGGCTTTCGGAGCAATCAGCCCCAGCATTTT,CASSSGFRSNQPQHF
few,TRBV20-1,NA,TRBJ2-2,TGCAGTGCTAGGTCTACCGGGTCCGGGGAGCTGTTTTTT,CSARSTGSGELFF
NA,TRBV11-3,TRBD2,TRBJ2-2,TGTGCCAGCAGCCTAGTGGGACTAGCGGGGACCGGGGAGCTGTTTTTT,CASSLVGLAGTGELFF
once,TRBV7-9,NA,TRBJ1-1,TGTGCCAGCAGCTCCGACGGGGGCTTTGAGGCTGTCTTT,CASSSDGGFEAVF
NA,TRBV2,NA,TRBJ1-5,TGTGCCAGCAGTGCTTTCCAGGCCAATCAGCCCCAGCATTTT,CASSAFQANQPQHF
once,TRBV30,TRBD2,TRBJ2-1,TGTGCGGCCCTAGCGGGGACCTATGCGAGTGAGCAGTTCTTC,CAALAGTYASEQFF
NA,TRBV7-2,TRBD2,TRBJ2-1,TGTGCCAGCAGCTTAGCAAGGCTAGCGGGGTCCCGAGGCGATGAGCAGTTCTTC,CASSLARLAGSRGDEQFF
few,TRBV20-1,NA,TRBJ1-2,TGCAGTGCTAGTAGGGGCGTCTATGGCTACACCTTC,CSASRGVYGYTF
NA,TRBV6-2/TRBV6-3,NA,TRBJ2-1,TGTGCCAGCAGTGGGACGGTTTTCTACAATGAGCAGTTCTTC,CASSGTVFYNEQFF
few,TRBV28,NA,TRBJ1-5,TGTGCCAGCAGTTTACTTAAATCGCCCCAGCATTTT,CASSLLKSPQHF
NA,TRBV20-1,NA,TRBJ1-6,TGCAGTGCTAGGACCGTCGCTGTCCATAATTCACCCCTCCACTTT,CSARTVAVHNSPLHF
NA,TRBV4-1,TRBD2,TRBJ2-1,TGCGCCAGCAGCCAAGATAGGCTAGCGGCTTACAATGAGCAGTTCTTC,CASSQDRLAAYNEQFF
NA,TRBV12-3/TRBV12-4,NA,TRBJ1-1,TGTGCCAGCAGCTTTCCGCCGGGGAACACTGAAGCTTTCTTT,CASSFPPGNTEAFF
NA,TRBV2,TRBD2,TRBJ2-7,TGTGCCAGCAGTGAATTAGCGGGATACTACGAGCAGTACTTC,CASSELAGYYEQYF